This T cell receptor beta chain was observed in a study of T cell repertoires in ileal Crohn's disease (dated by TCRdb to the late 2010s). About the study as a whole: The median duration of disease was roughly 7.6 years, and at the time of surgery 35% of patients were active smokers. Roughly half of the patients were given postoperative therapy, with about 17 on anti-TNF agents and over 9 on thiopurines. A Rutgeerts score above i0 was used to define endoscopic postoperative recurrence. Running in parallel with the study was a multicentre cohort set up to find predictors of early endoscopic recurrence following ileocolonic resection. TCR repertoire analysis was done in some 60 Crohn's disease patients from a prospective multicentre cohort. Every patient underwent surgery because of a complication, which was stricturing disease in 61% of cases and penetrating disease in about 39%. A total of about 170 mucosal samples from 57 patients were sequenced, collected from several sites on the surgical specimen and at postoperative endoscopy. M6 samples were neoterminal ileum biopsies taken at postoperative colonoscopy.

With respect to this clone: Its specific antigen is unknown. Per-base quality was not reported, and no clone a single base away is much larger than it.

The germline ends are 23 bases apart after V is trimmed by 5 bases and J by 4 bases. Reading the germline V gene (reference sequence) gives CDR1 SGHNT and CDR2 YYREEE. The CDR3, from cysteine to phenylalanine, totals 17 residues. This entry keeps only the CDR3 DNA: 51 bases, framed from base 1. Five hundred nanograms of biopsy DNA per sample were submitted for commercial TCRB immunosequencing. A two-step, amplification bias-controlled multiplex PCR was used by Adaptive Biotechnology to amplify CDR3 regions from genomic DNA. Primers for every V and J gene segment were used in the first PCR, and barcodes and Illumina adapters were added in the second PCR. CDR3 libraries were sequenced using an Illumina instrument. As for the original processing: The analysis used both the pipelines supplied by the vendor and custom analysis of the raw data in R/Bioconductor with R version 3.3.0. Clonality, ranging from 0 to 1, was calculated as the inverse of the normalised Shannon entropy of all productive clones. High-frequency clones were defined as the share of the repertoire taken up by the top 100 clones, keeping only clones that passed a 95% confidence test. Repertoire diversity was measured with the Simpson index, and overlap between samples was measured with the Morisita-Horn index. Entries here come from immuneACCESS through TCRdb and include only in-frame sequences with V and J called. Some clones fail to appear in such tables; in the studies checked, an unresolved V gene covers under half of the shortfall, and the cause of the remainder is unknown. Clone size and V and J calls were adopted from that table, with D and trimming inferred from the DNA. Here the sample has more than 10,000 clones; roughly 80% occur a single time. In total, the top ten clones hold about 14% of the sample.

The sample's time point label, in plain terms: neoterminal ileum biopsy at postoperative endoscopy, about 6 months after surgery. Adults with ileal or ileocolonic Crohn's disease and an indication for ileocolonic resection were eligible for inclusion. Whole ileal mucosal biopsies were stored frozen at -80°C before DNA extraction. Genomic DNA was isolated from frozen whole biopsies using a TRizol-based method, and the DNA was quantified with a NanoDrop 2000 spectrophotometer. Here is what the overall study found, with its caveats: Endoscopic recurrence was found to be associated with higher high-frequency clone percentages at surgery, and recurrence was observed in all patients with clonality above 26.8% (18/57). A significantly higher proportion of clonal expansions was observed in active smokers at surgery than in non-smokers (roughly 24% vs 19%, p=0.02). The timing of postoperative endoscopy varied within the first year after surgery, and the median delay was 6.9 months. Mucosal CD4 and CD8 T cells were sorted and sequenced only in a subgroup of patients, the size of which was not stated. More high-frequency clones were carried by sorted CD8 T cells than by CD4 T cells, suggesting that mucosal expansions were mainly CD8.

The receptor chain draws on TRBV5-4 and TRBJ2-3; tentative D gene TRBD2, with 6 bases matching. This TCR derives from an adult with Crohn's disease. Specimen: ileal tissue. The CDR3 here reads CASSYNPGLLPADTQYF. The bases read TGTGCCAGCAGTTATAATCCGGGACTCCTCCCTGCAGATACGCAGTATTTT. Here the CDR3 is joined to the reference TRBV5-4 and TRBJ2-3 genes, and the full variable domain is: ETGVTQSPTHLIKTRGQQVTLRCSSQSGHNTVSWYQQALGQGPQFIFQYYREEENGRGNFPPRFSGLQFPNYSSELNVNALELDDSALYLCASSYNPGLLPADTQYFGPGTRLTVL.